This is a list of T cell receptor beta chains from one sample in a study of cytomegalovirus exposure and HLA in healthy donors. Here immunoSEQ multiplex PCR was the method, and the copy in TCRdb shows in-frame clones only, minus some. Of approximately 280,000 clones in the sample, 65% to 90% are singletons; the top ten hold around 1%. Source material: PBMCs. These receptors were collected from a woman between 18 and 29 years old in good health and CMV-seronegative. CDR3s include the opening cysteine and the closing phenylalanine or tryptophan. Fields, in order: CDR3 DNA, CDR3 protein, J gene, clone size, V gene, D gene. The D gene is left open where the match is weak. For some rows the clone size is stated as once, few or many, or as a class when expanded; others skip it.

CDR3 DNA: TGTGCCAGCAGTGAGAACAGCACCGGGACTAGCGGGAGGGCACTGAACACCGGGGAGCTGTTTTTT
CDR3 protein: CASSENSTGTSGRALNTGELFF
J gene: TRBJ2-2
clone size: once
V gene: TRBV2
D gene: TRBD2

CDR3 DNA: TGTGCCAGCTCACCAGGGGAGGGAGAAAAACTGTTTTTT
CDR3 protein: CASSPGEGEKLFF
J gene: TRBJ1-4
clone size: -
V gene: TRBV18
D gene: -

CDR3 DNA: TGTGCCAGCAGTTTATCGGGGGGGGACTACCCCTACGAGCAGTACTTC
CDR3 protein: CASSLSGGDYPYEQYF
J gene: TRBJ2-7
clone size: -
V gene: TRBV27
D gene: TRBD2

CDR3 DNA: TGTGCCAGCAGCCAGGGGCCGAACACCGGGGAGCTGTTTTTT
CDR3 protein: CASSQGPNTGELFF
J gene: TRBJ2-2
clone size: -
V gene: TRBV9
D gene: -

CDR3 DNA: TGTGCCAGCAGTGGCCATCAGGTCGATGAGCAGTTCTTC
CDR3 protein: CASSGHQVDEQFF
J gene: TRBJ2-1
clone size: -
V gene: TRBV6-5
D gene: -

CDR3 DNA: TGTGCCAGCAGCTTCGATCAGTCGGGGTGGAATGAGCAGTTCTTC
CDR3 protein: CASSFDQSGWNEQFF
J gene: TRBJ2-1
clone size: -
V gene: TRBV7-2
D gene: -

CDR3 DNA: TGCGCCAGCAGCCAAACGTACGGCTATGAGGGACTAAACACTGAAGCTTTCTTT
CDR3 protein: CASSQTYGYEGLNTEAFF
J gene: TRBJ1-1
clone size: -
V gene: TRBV4-1
D gene: -

CDR3 DNA: TGCGCCAGCAGCCAAGATCCGGGGGGAACCTACGAGCAGTACTTC
CDR3 protein: CASSQDPGGTYEQYF
J gene: TRBJ2-7
clone size: -
V gene: TRBV4-3
D gene: TRBD2

CDR3 DNA: TGCGCCAGCAGCTTGGAAACAGGGTCCCCGGGGGGCTACACCTTC
CDR3 protein: CASSLETGSPGGYTF
J gene: TRBJ1-2
clone size: -
V gene: TRBV5-1
D gene: -

CDR3 DNA: TGTGCCAGCAGCTCATCTAGCGTTGAGCAGTTCTTC
CDR3 protein: CASSSSSVEQFF
J gene: TRBJ2-1
clone size: -
V gene: TRBV11-3
D gene: -

CDR3 DNA: TGTGCCAGCACAGAGGGGACAGCGGGGGGCCAGCCCCAGCATTTT
CDR3 protein: CASTEGTAGGQPQHF
J gene: TRBJ1-5
clone size: -
V gene: TRBV2
D gene: TRBD1

CDR3 DNA: TGCGCCAGCAGCTCGGGACAGCCGAATCAGCCCCAGCATTTT
CDR3 protein: CASSSGQPNQPQHF
J gene: TRBJ1-5
clone size: few
V gene: TRBV5-1
D gene: TRBD1

CDR3 DNA: TGTGCCAGCAGCTTAGAGGGGGAGTCCTACAATGAGCAGTTCTTC
CDR3 protein: CASSLEGESYNEQFF
J gene: TRBJ2-1
clone size: few
V gene: TRBV7-6
D gene: -

CDR3 DNA: TGTGCCAGCATTGATTCAGGGGGTGCCACAGATACGCAGTATTTT
CDR3 protein: CASIDSGGATDTQYF
J gene: TRBJ2-3
clone size: -
V gene: TRBV6-5
D gene: TRBD1

CDR3 DNA: TGTGCCAGTAGTATAGTGCCCCGCCCTAGTATCCCCTACGAGCAGTACTTC
CDR3 protein: CASSIVPRPSIPYEQYF
J gene: TRBJ2-7
clone size: few
V gene: TRBV19
D gene: -

CDR3 DNA: TGTGCCACCAGCAGAGATCTGGGGGGGAGCTCCTACAATGAGCAGTTCTTC
CDR3 protein: CATSRDLGGSSYNEQFF
J gene: TRBJ2-1
clone size: -
V gene: TRBV15
D gene: TRBD2

CDR3 DNA: TGCGCCAGCAGTGAGTCGCGGCTAGCGGGAGGGCCATCTCCCCACGAGCAGTACTTC
CDR3 protein: CASSESRLAGGPSPHEQYF
J gene: TRBJ2-7
clone size: -
V gene: TRBV10-2
D gene: TRBD2

CDR3 DNA: TGTGCCAGCAGCGGAGCCAGGGAATTAGGATCACCCCTCCACTTT
CDR3 protein: CASSGARELGSPLHF
J gene: TRBJ1-6
clone size: -
V gene: TRBV7-2
D gene: -

CDR3 DNA: TGTGCCAGCAGCCTAACCCCTAAGACTAGCTCCTACAATGAGCAGTTCTTC
CDR3 protein: CASSLTPKTSSYNEQFF
J gene: TRBJ2-1
clone size: -
V gene: TRBV9
D gene: -

CDR3 DNA: TGTGCCAGCAGTTACTCGACAGGGTCCCAAGAGACCCAGTACTTC
CDR3 protein: CASSYSTGSQETQYF
J gene: TRBJ2-5
clone size: -
V gene: TRBV6-6
D gene: TRBD1

CDR3 DNA: TGTGCCTGGACTAGTGAGGTGGGTATTAATGAAGCTTTCTTT
CDR3 protein: CAWTSEVGINEAFF
J gene: TRBJ1-1
clone size: -
V gene: TRBV30
D gene: -

CDR3 DNA: TGTGCCAGCAGCCCCAGGACAGGGGCTACCTACGAGCAGTACTTC
CDR3 protein: CASSPRTGATYEQYF
J gene: TRBJ2-7
clone size: -
V gene: TRBV6-5
D gene: TRBD1

CDR3 DNA: TGTGCCAGCCGACAGGGGGACTATGAAGCTTTCTTT
CDR3 protein: CASRQGDYEAFF
J gene: TRBJ1-1
clone size: -
V gene: TRBV5-4
D gene: TRBD1

CDR3 DNA: TGTGCCAGCAGCGTAAGTTCCGCGAACCCCTACGAGCAGTACTTC
CDR3 protein: CASSVSSANPYEQYF
J gene: TRBJ2-7
clone size: -
V gene: TRBV9
D gene: -

CDR3 DNA: TGTGCCAGCAAGGGGTTAAGCACAGATACGCAGTATTTT
CDR3 protein: CASKGLSTDTQYF
J gene: TRBJ2-3
clone size: -
V gene: TRBV7-8
D gene: -

CDR3 DNA: TGTGCCAGCAGACTCGGGGCCGGGGAGCTGTTTTTT
CDR3 protein: CASRLGAGELFF
J gene: TRBJ2-2
clone size: -
V gene: TRBV5-6
D gene: -

CDR3 DNA: TGTGCCAGCAGGAACCAGGGGGATAGCAATCAGCCCCAGCATTTT
CDR3 protein: CASRNQGDSNQPQHF
J gene: TRBJ1-5
clone size: -
V gene: TRBV2
D gene: TRBD1

CDR3 DNA: TGTGCCAGCAGTGAGCCGGGGGGACTGGGAAGGGCCTACGAGCAGTACTTC
CDR3 protein: CASSEPGGLGRAYEQYF
J gene: TRBJ2-7
clone size: -
V gene: TRBV6-1
D gene: TRBD2

CDR3 DNA: TGCAGCGTCGACAGGGAAGCTTTCTTT
CDR3 protein: CSVDREAFF
J gene: TRBJ1-1
clone size: -
V gene: TRBV29-1
D gene: -

CDR3 DNA: TGTGCCAGCAGCGTAGGATCGGCAGCGGGGGGCCAGGTAGAGACCCAGTACTTC
CDR3 protein: CASSVGSAAGGQVETQYF
J gene: TRBJ2-5
clone size: -
V gene: TRBV9
D gene: TRBD2

CDR3 DNA: TGCGCCAGCAGCCAAGCAGTCCTGAACACCGGGGAGCTGTTTTTT
CDR3 protein: CASSQAVLNTGELFF
J gene: TRBJ2-2
clone size: -
V gene: TRBV4-3
D gene: -

CDR3 DNA: TGTGCCAGCAGCCCCCGTCCTACCCCTTCCTACAATGAGCAGTTCTTC
CDR3 protein: CASSPRPTPSYNEQFF
J gene: TRBJ2-1
clone size: once
V gene: TRBV7-9
D gene: -

CDR3 DNA: TGTGCCAGCAGCTTAAATCTTGGCTGGACAGGTGACAATGAGCAGTTCTTC
CDR3 protein: CASSLNLGWTGDNEQFF
J gene: TRBJ2-1
clone size: once
V gene: TRBV5-4
D gene: TRBD1

CDR3 DNA: TGTGCCAGCAGTTTACCGGGAGGGCGTAATGAGCAGTTCTTC
CDR3 protein: CASSLPGGRNEQFF
J gene: TRBJ2-1
clone size: once
V gene: TRBV27
D gene: TRBD2

CDR3 DNA: TGTGCCAGCAAAACGGACTTAAGCTCCTACAATGAGCAGTTCTTC
CDR3 protein: CASKTDLSSYNEQFF
J gene: TRBJ2-1
clone size: once
V gene: TRBV6-4
D gene: -

CDR3 DNA: TGTGCCAGCAGACTAGCGGACCGAAGCTACGAGCAGTACTTC
CDR3 protein: CASRLADRSYEQYF
J gene: TRBJ2-7
clone size: -
V gene: TRBV6-1
D gene: TRBD2

CDR3 DNA: TGTGCCAGCAGTTCCCCTAGCGGGAGGGTTGCCAAAAACATTCAGTACTTC
CDR3 protein: CASSSPSGRVAKNIQYF
J gene: TRBJ2-4
clone size: -
V gene: TRBV27
D gene: TRBD2

CDR3 DNA: TGTGCCAGCAGTTTGGAGACTAGCGGGTTAAATCGGCAGTTCTTC
CDR3 protein: CASSLETSGLNRQFF
J gene: TRBJ2-1
clone size: -
V gene: TRBV27
D gene: TRBD2

CDR3 DNA: TGTGCCAGCAAGTTCTGGGGACAGGGGCATGGCTACACCTTC
CDR3 protein: CASKFWGQGHGYTF
J gene: TRBJ1-2
clone size: -
V gene: TRBV6-5
D gene: TRBD1

CDR3 DNA: TGCGCCAGCAGCTTGAGAGGGGGCGGTGAAAAACTGTTTTTT
CDR3 protein: CASSLRGGGEKLFF
J gene: TRBJ1-4
clone size: -
V gene: TRBV5-1
D gene: TRBD1

CDR3 DNA: TGTGCCAGCAGCCTACTAGAGGATGAGCAGTTCTTC
CDR3 protein: CASSLLEDEQFF
J gene: TRBJ2-1
clone size: -
V gene: TRBV7-6
D gene: -

CDR3 DNA: TGCGCCAGCAGCGTGGAGGGGACATTGGGTCTCGAGCAGTACTTC
CDR3 protein: CASSVEGTLGLEQYF
J gene: TRBJ2-7
clone size: -
V gene: TRBV5-1
D gene: -

CDR3 DNA: TGTGCCAGCAGTTACAAGGGGACCTACGAGCAGTACTTC
CDR3 protein: CASSYKGTYEQYF
J gene: TRBJ2-7
clone size: -
V gene: TRBV6-5
D gene: -

CDR3 DNA: TGCGCCAGCAGTCCGAGGTGGGAGACCCAGTACTTC
CDR3 protein: CASSPRWETQYF
J gene: TRBJ2-5
clone size: -
V gene: TRBV23-1
D gene: -

CDR3 DNA: TGTGCCAGCAGTCCAAGGGGCTCTGGAAACACCATATATTTT
CDR3 protein: CASSPRGSGNTIYF
J gene: TRBJ1-3
clone size: -
V gene: TRBV2
D gene: -

CDR3 DNA: TGTGCCAGCGGCTTGAGGGACACTGAAGCTTTCTTT
CDR3 protein: CASGLRDTEAFF
J gene: TRBJ1-1
clone size: -
V gene: TRBV13
D gene: -

CDR3 DNA: TGCAGTGCTATATATCAAGAGACCCAGTACTTC
CDR3 protein: CSAIYQETQYF
J gene: TRBJ2-5
clone size: -
V gene: TRBV20-1
D gene: -

CDR3 DNA: TGTGCCAGCAGCTTAGGGCCTGAGGGAAACACCATATATTTT
CDR3 protein: CASSLGPEGNTIYF
J gene: TRBJ1-3
clone size: -
V gene: TRBV7-3
D gene: -

CDR3 DNA: TGTGCCAGCAGCATGGGGCGCCCGAATGAGCAGTTCTTC
CDR3 protein: CASSMGRPNEQFF
J gene: TRBJ2-1
clone size: -
V gene: TRBV7-9
D gene: -

CDR3 DNA: TGTGCCAGCAATTTGTTGGGGGGCAAAAACATTCAGTACTTC
CDR3 protein: CASNLLGGKNIQYF
J gene: TRBJ2-4
clone size: -
V gene: TRBV2
D gene: -

CDR3 DNA: TGTGCCAGCAGTAGAGAGCCCGAAGCTTTCTTT
CDR3 protein: CASSREPEAFF
J gene: TRBJ1-1
clone size: -
V gene: TRBV28
D gene: -